The 26 T cell receptor beta chains listed next were all sequenced from one sample in a study of control samples from healthy donors and cancer patients. The table came from immunoSEQ multiplex PCR; TCRdb's copy has only in-frame clones and leaves some out. Here the sample spans 200,000 or so clones, roughly nine tenths being singletons. Input material: blood. The source of these receptors is a man under 40 in good health.

V gene TRBV24-1 combines with J gene TRBJ2-1; D perhaps matches TRBD2 (6 bases). The CDR3 extends over 13 amino acids. CDR1 KGHDR and CDR2 SFDVKD come from the germline V gene. The V end lost 0 bases, the J end lost 10 bases, and 9 bases lay between the germline ends. The CDR3 DNA reads TGTGCCACCAGTGATTTGGGGGGGTTGGAGCAGTTCTTC. Its protein product is CATSDLGGLEQFF.

The genes are TRBV5-6 and TRBJ2-1; 9 bases match TRBD1. Trimming took 5 bases from V and 0 from J; bases not matched to a gene: 6. CDR3 length: 16 amino acids. Germline V lookup: CDR1 SGHDT, CDR2 YYEEEE. CDR3 region: CASSLQGADSYNEQFF. In nucleotides, the CDR3 is TGTGCCAGCAGTCTACAGGGGGCCGACTCCTACAATGAGCAGTTCTTC.

The chain carries TRBV19 and TRBJ1-6; 7 bases align to TRBD1. The germline V gene has CDR1 LNHDA and CDR2 SQIVND (reference sequence). The CDR3 has 15 amino acids. V lost 5 bases and J lost 4; bases outside the gene matches: 5. The DNA for the CDR3 is TGTGCCAGTAGTTTCGGGACAGAGTATAATTCACCCCTCCACTTT. This codes for CASSFGTEYNSPLHF.

This chain connects TRBV18 to TRBJ2-7; perhaps TRBD2 as D (7 bases). The CDR3 is 16 residues long. V dropped 0 bases and J dropped 0 bases, with 12 bases sitting between them. Germline lookup yields CDR1 KGHSH and CDR2 LQKENI. The CDR3 DNA is TGTGCCAGCTCACCACCTTCCGGGGGGCACTCCTACGAGCAGTACTTC. Amino acids: CASSPPSGGHSYEQYF.

J is TRBJ2-3 and V is TRBV5-4; D is unresolved. The CDR3 totals 16 residues. The germline V gene encodes CDR1 SGHNT and CDR2 YYREEE (reference sequence). The V end was cut by 0 bases, the J end by 5 bases, with 16 bases between. The CDR3 nucleotides read TGTGCCAGCAGCTTGGTAACCCTACAAGAACTAGATACGCAGTATTTT. Its protein product is CASSLVTLQELDTQYF.

The V gene is TRBV20-1, the J gene TRBJ1-2; D might be TRBD1 (6 bases). Per the germline V gene, CDR1 is DFQATT and CDR2 is SNEGSKA (reference sequence). The V gene lost 3 bases and the J gene lost 4 bases, with 15 bases spanning the gap. The CDR3 is 14 residues long. The CDR3, as DNA: TGCAGTGCTAGTGACCAGGGGCGAGGCTATGGCTACACCTTC. This encodes CSASDQGRGYGYTF.

The rearrangement joins TRBV7-2 to TRBJ1-2; D gene ambiguous. V was cut by 3 bases and J by 5 bases, with 10 bases left in between. This CDR3 spans 13 amino acids. CDR1 is SGHTA, CDR2 FQGNSA, per germline. The CDR3 coding sequence is TGTGCCAGCAGCTTTTCGTTAGGATATGGCTACACCTTC. Encoded protein: CASSFSLGYGYTF.

V gene TRBV19 combines with J gene TRBJ1-2, with TRBD1 matching 9 bases. V shed 9 bases, J shed 3 bases, and the junction held 2 bases outside the gene matches. CDR1 LNHDA and CDR2 SQIVND come from the germline V gene (reference sequence). The CDR3 is made up of 12 amino acids. CDR3 DNA: TGTGCCAGCACAGGGGGCGACTATGGCTACACCTTC. It encodes CASTGGDYGYTF.

This clone appeared a few times. Different DNA sequences within this sample yield the same CDR3. The V gene is TRBV29-1, the J gene TRBJ2-7; the match to TRBD2 covers 14 bases. The CDR3 contains 13 residues. The V segment lost 7 bases and the J segment 4 bases; nucleotides outside the gene matches: 3. The germline V gene encodes CDR1 SQVTM and CDR2 ANQGSEA. CDR3 loop: CSGGTSGGYEQYF. CDR3 coding DNA: TGCAGCGGTGGGACTAGCGGGGGTTACGAGCAGTACTTC.

The chain employs TRBV4-1 and TRBJ1-2, with D uncertain. V lost 2 bases to trimming and J lost 4 bases, with 20 bases between them. Germline CDR1 and CDR2: MGHRA and YSYEKL. This CDR3 comprises 17 residues. CDR3 DNA sequence: TGCGCCAGCAGCCAACTCCCGAATGGCCCCGCCGGCTATGGCTACACCTTC. Its protein is CASSQLPNGPAGYGYTF.

A note on this clone: Other DNA sequences in the sample encode the same CDR3. In DNA, the CDR3 is TGTGCCAGCAGTTTGGACAGGGGGCTTTACAATGAGCAGTTCTTC. Translation: CASSLDRGLYNEQFF. This rearrangement joins TRBV27 to TRBJ2-1; 11 bases fit TRBD1. V dropped 3 bases and J dropped 4; count of bases not matched to a gene: 2. This CDR3 comprises 15 residues. Per the germline V gene, CDR1 is MNHEY and CDR2 is SMNVEV (reference sequence).

This clone has more than one count but fewer than ten. The chain couples TRBV19 to TRBJ2-1, with 9 bases matching TRBD1. J gave up 6 bases and V 4 bases, and 4 bases lay outside the gene matches. Germline assignment: CDR1 LNHDA and CDR2 SQIVND (reference sequence). This CDR3 contains 14 residues. The CDR3, as DNA: TGTGCCAGTAGTAGCTGGGACAGGGTCAATGAGCAGTTCTTC. Translated, it gives CASSSWDRVNEQFF.

J is TRBJ1-1 and V is TRBV6-7; D gene ambiguous. TRBV6-7 is treated as an ORF (open reading frame) with a function not yet certain. The CDR3 loop spans 13 amino acids. Trimming took 2 bases from V and 4 from J, leaving 8 bases between them. Here the CDR3 reads CASSYRLVTEAFF. As DNA, the CDR3 is TGTGCCAGCAGTTACAGACTGGTCACTGAAGCTTTCTTT.

This clone appeared a single time. The chain couples TRBV28 to TRBJ1-4; D is unclear. Per the germline V gene, CDR1 is MDHEN and CDR2 is SYDVKM. The CDR3 is 12 amino acids. The V gene lost 2 bases and the J gene lost 11 bases, with 9 bases spanning the gap. The CDR3, as DNA: TGTGCCAGCAGTTTAACTGGGGAGAAACTGTTTTTT. It translates to CASSLTGEKLFF.

The chain carries TRBV11-2 and TRBJ2-7; 9 bases fit TRBD2. V gave up 2 bases and J gave up 6 bases; unmatched junction bases: 14. The CDR3 totals 17 residues. The germline V gene has CDR1 SGHAT and CDR2 FQNNGV. The CDR3 sequence: CASSLIRERGVIFEQYF. The DNA of the CDR3 is TGTGCCAGCAGCTTAATCAGGGAGCGGGGGGTGATTTTCGAGCAGTACTTC.

This rearrangement joins TRBV30 to TRBJ2-7, with no clear D. Per germline, CDR1 GTSNPN and CDR2 SVGIG (reference sequence). Trimming took 4 bases from V and 1 from J, leaving 14 bases between them. The CDR3 is 14 amino acids. CDR3 bases: TGTGCCTGGAACCCCCATTTCCCTTCCTACGAGCAGTACTTC. Its protein product is CAWNPHFPSYEQYF. The variable domain in full, with the rest retrieved from reference TRBV30 and TRBJ2-7, is SQTIHQWPATLVQPVGSPLSLECTVEGTSNPNLYWYRQAAGRGLQLLFYSVGIGQISSEVPQNLSASRPQDRQFILSSKKLLLSDSGFYLCAWNPHFPSYEQYFGPGTRLTVT.

This chain connects TRBV19 to TRBJ1-1; no reliable D call. The germline CDR1 and CDR2 sequences are LNHDA and SQIVND (reference sequence). The ends were cut back, 3 bases at V and 2 bases at J, with 7 bases in the middle. This CDR3 contains 13 residues. CDR3 in amino acids: CASSILGNTEAFF. CDR3 in DNA: TGTGCCAGTAGTATTTTGGGTAACACTGAAGCTTTCTTT.

This chain links TRBV3-1 (or the pseudogene TRBV3-2) with TRBJ2-1, with no clear D. Per the germline V gene, CDR1 is LGHDT and CDR2 is YNNKEL (reference sequence). This CDR3 contains 15 residues. V lost 0 bases and J 9 bases, leaving 15 bases between the germline ends. CDR3 sequence: CASSQDTVRHGEQFF. The CDR3 nucleotides are TGTGCCAGCAGCCAAGATACAGTACGACACGGTGAGCAGTTCTTC.

The sample holds a few counts of this clone. The DNA of the CDR3 is TGTGCCACCAGTGGAGTCGGTAGCGGGGGGCAACAGAGCTCCTACAATGAGCAGTTCTTC. It translates to CATSGVGSGGQQSSYNEQFF. The chain joins TRBV15 to TRBJ2-1; 10 bases are shared with TRBD2. The CDR3 has 20 residues. V lost 6 bases, J lost 0 bases, and 17 bases stayed unmatched. From germline, CDR1 is LNHNV and CDR2 YYDKDF (reference sequence).

The chain joins TRBV5-1 to TRBJ2-7; D unresolved. Trimming left V 0 bases short and J 4 bases short, with 8 bases between. CDR3 length equals 13 residues. Germline V lookup: CDR1 SGHRS, CDR2 YFSETQ. CDR3 sequence reads: CASSLEVRYEQYF. The CDR3, as DNA: TGCGCCAGCAGCTTGGAGGTACGGTACGAGCAGTACTTC.

The chain carries TRBV30 and TRBJ1-3; no firm D call. This CDR3 is built from 12 residues. The V gene's germline CDR1 is GTSNPN and CDR2 SVGIG (reference sequence). Trimming left V 4 bases short and J 0 bases short, with 4 bases between. The CDR3 sequence is CAWKSSGNTIYF. CDR3 DNA sequence: TGTGCCTGGAAAAGCTCTGGAAACACCATATATTTT.

As DNA, the CDR3 is TGCGCCAGCAGTTCTAGCGCCTACGAGCAGTACTTC. Protein product: CASSSSAYEQYF. The V call is TRBV10-2, the J call TRBJ2-7, with a tentative D call TRBD2 (6 bases). V lost 5 bases, J lost 2 bases, and 7 bases lay in between. Germline CDR1 and CDR2: WSHSY and SAAADI. The CDR3 loop spans 12 amino acids.

The chain's CDR3 is CASSQQDSSSYNEQFF. Here the CDR3 DNA reads TGTGCCAGCAGCCAACAGGACTCGAGCTCCTACAATGAGCAGTTCTTC. This sequence joins TRBV4-2 and TRBJ2-1, with D possibly TRBD2 on 5 matching bases. From germline, CDR1 is LGHNA and CDR2 YNFKEQ. The CDR3 consists of 16 residues. Trimming pared 2 bases from V and 0 bases from J, leaving 11 bases between.

V is TRBV11-2 and J is TRBJ2-2; TRBD2 matches at 7 bases. After removal of 5 bases from V and 3 bases from J, the junction contained 15 bases not matched to a gene. CDR3 length: 18 amino acids. The germline V gene encodes CDR1 SGHAT and CDR2 FQNNGV. CDR3 coding DNA: TGTGCCAGCAGCGCCGCGGGGGAGGCAGGGTGGGACACCGGGGAGCTGTTTTTT. Protein sequence: CASSAAGEAGWDTGELFF. The full variable domain, with the rest looked up from reference TRBV11-2 and TRBJ2-2, is EAGVAQSPRYKIIEKRQSVAFWCNPISGHATLYWYQQILGQGPKLLIQFQNNGVVDDSQLPKDRFSAERLKGVDSTLKIQPAKLEDSAVYLCASSAAGEAGWDTGELFFGEGSRLTVL.

The chain couples TRBV15 to TRBJ2-1, with D perhaps matching TRBD2 (5 bases). CDR3 length: 12 amino acids. Germline loops: CDR1 LNHNV, CDR2 YYDKDF (reference sequence). V lost 4 bases and J lost 10, with 11 bases in between. The CDR3 region is CATSNYGGEQFF. For the CDR3, the DNA is TGTGCCACCAGCAACTATGGAGGAGAGCAGTTCTTC.

The chain recombines TRBV27 with TRBJ1-5; maybe TRBD1 (5 bases). This CDR3 contains 14 residues. The V gene's germline CDR1 is MNHEY and CDR2 SMNVEV (reference sequence). V was clipped by 1 base and J by 5 bases, with 9 bases between them. The CDR3 nucleotides are TGTGCCAGCAGTTTATATGCCAGGGATCAGCCCCAGCATTTT. This sequence encodes CASSLYARDQPQHF.